This T cell receptor beta chain is from a study of Ad26.COV2.S vaccination and SARS-CoV-2 variants. Treatment here: around 19 received Ad26.COV2.S at low or high dose, single or two shots; about 5 received placebo; per-sample allocation not given. On day 63 after the first injection, vaccine and placebo recipients gave samples. Libraries were prepared by immunoSEQ multiplex PCR; TCRdb keeps only in-frame clonotypes and omits some of them. Here the sample spans about half a million clones, about 89% being singletons. This clone is a singleton in its sample. Other DNA sequences from this sample encode an identical CDR3 as well. The sequence came from a person aged 18-60 years who received the Ad26.COV2.S COVID-19 vaccine or a placebo. The source was peripheral blood, collected in a trial of Ad26.COV2.S vaccine versus placebo.

CDR3 sequence reads: CSAWDSYEQYF. In DNA form, the CDR3 reads TGCAGTGCCTGGGACTCCTACGAGCAGTACTTC. The rearrangement joins TRBV20-1 to TRBJ2-7; D not certain. Germline values: CDR1 DFQATT, CDR2 SNEGSKA (reference sequence). CDR3 length: 11 residues. V was pared by 6 bases and J by 0 bases, with 6 bases between.